This T cell receptor beta chain was recovered during a study of T cell responses to AZD1222 COVID-19 vaccine. Overall study findings and caveats: Researchers report vaccine-associated CD4 TCRs spanning spike, with dominance at 160-218 and 743-854. Only a handful of AZD1222 recipients were seropositive at baseline.

On this clone itself: What it binds is not known.

Per the germline V gene, CDR1 is LGHDT and CDR2 is YNNKEL (reference sequence). The CDR3 runs 14 residues. V shed 5 bases and J shed 8 bases, with 16 bases lying between them. Assay used: immunoSEQ multiplex PCR; TCRdb lists only in-frame clones, some missing. The repertoire holds 90,000 to 120,000 clones, with 87% as singletons. The source was peripheral blood, collected on day 0 of AZD1222 vaccination. This sequence originates from an adult in good health. The chain joins TRBV3-1 (or the pseudogene TRBV3-2) to TRBJ2-1; D may be TRBD2 (5 bases). CDR3 amino acids: CASSDDYFAYEQFF. The CDR3 DNA reads as TGTGCCAGCAGCGACGACTATTTCGCCTATGAGCAGTTCTTC.